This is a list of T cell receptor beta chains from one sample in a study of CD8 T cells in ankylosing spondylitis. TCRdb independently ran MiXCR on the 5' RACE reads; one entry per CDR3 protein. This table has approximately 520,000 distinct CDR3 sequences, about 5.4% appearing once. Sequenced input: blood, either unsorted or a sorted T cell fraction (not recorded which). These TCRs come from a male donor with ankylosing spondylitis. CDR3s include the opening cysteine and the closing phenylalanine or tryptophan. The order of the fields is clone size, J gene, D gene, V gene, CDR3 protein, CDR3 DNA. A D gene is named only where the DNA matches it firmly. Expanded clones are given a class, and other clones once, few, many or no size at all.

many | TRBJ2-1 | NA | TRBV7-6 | CASSLAFSVLDEQFF | TGTGCCAGCAGCTTAGCATTTTCGGTTTTGGATGAGCAGTTCTTC
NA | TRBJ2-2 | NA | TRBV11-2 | CASSEYFRAGELFF | TGTGCCAGCAGCGAGTACTTTAGGGCCGGGGAGCTGTTTTTT
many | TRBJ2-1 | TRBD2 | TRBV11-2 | CASSPTRLAGGTYNEQFF | TGTGCCAGCAGCCCAACCCGGCTAGCGGGGGGAACCTACAATGAGCAGTTCTTC
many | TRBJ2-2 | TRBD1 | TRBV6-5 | CASSYTGANTGELFF | TGTGCCAGCAGTTACACAGGGGCGAACACCGGGGAGCTGTTTTTT
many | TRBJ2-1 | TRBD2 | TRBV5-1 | CASSIGLALDAEFF | TGCGCCAGCAGCATCGGACTAGCTCTGGATGCTGAGTTCTTC
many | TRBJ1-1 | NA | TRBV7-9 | CASSLDYAEAFF | TGTGCCAGCAGCTTAGACTACGCTGAAGCTTTCTTT
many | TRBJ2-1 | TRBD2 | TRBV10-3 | CAIGAREGLWNEQFF | TGTGCCATCGGAGCACGGGAGGGCCTTTGGAATGAGCAGTTCTTC
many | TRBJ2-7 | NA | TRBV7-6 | CASSSTFPRGSSSYEQYF | TGTGCCAGCAGCTCAACCTTCCCCCGAGGTTCGAGCTCCTACGAGCAGTACTTC
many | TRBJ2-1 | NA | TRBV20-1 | CSARGTRSSYNEQFF | TGCAGTGCTAGAGGGACGAGGAGCTCCTACAATGAGCAGTTCTTC
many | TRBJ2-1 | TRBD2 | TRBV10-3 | CAISRPSGKEIGNEQFF | TGTGCCATCAGTCGGCCTAGCGGGAAGGAAATTGGCAATGAGCAGTTCTTC
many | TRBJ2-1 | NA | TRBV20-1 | CSARDGTLGHNEQFF | TGCAGTGCTAGAGATGGGACCCTGGGGCACAATGAGCAGTTCTTC
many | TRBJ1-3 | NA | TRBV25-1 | CASRRGSSGNTIYF | TGTGCCAGCCGGCGGGGGAGCTCTGGAAACACCATATATTTT
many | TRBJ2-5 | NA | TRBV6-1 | CASRGITGSETQYF | TGTGCCAGCAGAGGCATTACAGGGTCCGAGACCCAGTACTTC
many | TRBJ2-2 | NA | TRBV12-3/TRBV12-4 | CASQNMTEYTGELFF | TGTGCCAGCCAAAACATGACAGAATACACCGGGGAGCTGTTTTTT
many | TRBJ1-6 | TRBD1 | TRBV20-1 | CSARARPSGTGYNSPLHF | TGCAGTGCTAGAGCGAGGCCGAGCGGGACAGGGTATAATTCACCCCTCCACTTT
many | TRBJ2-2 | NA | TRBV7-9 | CASSPPGFSTGELFF | TGTGCCAGCAGCCCTCCGGGATTTAGTACCGGGGAGCTGTTTTTT
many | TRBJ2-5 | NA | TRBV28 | CASSLVAGEDGETQYF | TGTGCCAGCAGTTTAGTTGCAGGGGAGGATGGTGAGACCCAGTACTTC
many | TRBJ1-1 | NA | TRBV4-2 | CASSQGPGGEAFF | TGTGCCAGCAGCCAGGGCCCCGGGGGTGAAGCTTTCTTT
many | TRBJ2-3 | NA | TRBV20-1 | CSAGGVRPTGYTDTQYF | TGCAGTGCCGGAGGGGTCAGACCGACGGGATACACAGATACGCAGTATTTT
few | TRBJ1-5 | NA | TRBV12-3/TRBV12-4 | CASSLRTADQPQHF | TGTGCCAGCAGTCTCCGGACAGCTGATCAGCCCCAGCATTTT
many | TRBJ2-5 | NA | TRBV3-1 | CASSQSERRYQETQYF | TGTGCCAGCAGCCAGAGTGAGCGGAGATACCAAGAGACCCAGTACTTC
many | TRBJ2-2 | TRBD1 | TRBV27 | CASSWDRGAGELFF | TGTGCCAGCAGTTGGGACAGGGGGGCCGGGGAGCTGTTTTTT
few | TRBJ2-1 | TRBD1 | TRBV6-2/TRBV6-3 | CASTQRTGLYNEQFF | TGTGCCAGCACTCAGAGGACAGGGTTGTACAATGAGCAGTTCTTC
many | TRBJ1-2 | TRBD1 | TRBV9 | CASSVTDRDRGGGYTF | TGTGCCAGCAGCGTGACAGACCGGGACAGGGGGGGAGGCTACACCTTC
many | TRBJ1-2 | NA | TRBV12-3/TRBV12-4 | CASTLSWSVYGYTF | TGTGCCAGCACCTTAAGTTGGAGTGTCTATGGCTACACCTTC
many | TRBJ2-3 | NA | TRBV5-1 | CASSLELPREDTQYF | TGCGCCAGCAGCCTGGAACTGCCCAGGGAAGATACGCAGTATTTT
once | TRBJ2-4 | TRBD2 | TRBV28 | CASSLSGVAKNIQYF | TGTGCCAGCAGTTTAAGCGGGGTGGCCAAAAACATTCAGTACTTC
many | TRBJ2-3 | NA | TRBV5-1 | CASKGGADTQYF | TGCGCCAGTAAGGGGGGCGCAGATACGCAGTATTTT
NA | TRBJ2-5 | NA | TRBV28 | CASSTFRQAVRGQETQYF | TGTGCCAGCAGTACATTTCGACAGGCCGTAAGGGGTCAAGAGACCCAGTACTTC
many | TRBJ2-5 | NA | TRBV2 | CASALQETQYF | TGTGCCAGCGCTCTCCAAGAGACCCAGTACTTC
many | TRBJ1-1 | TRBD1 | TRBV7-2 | CASSPGSDRMNTEAFF | TGTGCCAGCAGCCCGGGATCGGACAGGATGAACACTGAAGCTTTCTTT
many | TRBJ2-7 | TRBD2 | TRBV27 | CASRLGTSGRAYEQYF | TGTGCCAGCAGGCTCGGGACTAGCGGGAGGGCCTACGAGCAGTACTTC
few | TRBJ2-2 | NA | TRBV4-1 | CASSQRVSLGGELFF | TGCGCCAGCAGCCAGCGGGTCTCTCTTGGCGGGGAGCTGTTTTTT
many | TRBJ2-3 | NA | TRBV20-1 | CSVPTRRSTDTQYF | TGCAGTGTACCGACTAGGAGAAGCACAGATACGCAGTATTTT
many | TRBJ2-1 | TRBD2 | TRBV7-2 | CASSLQLAGGHNEQFF | TGTGCCAGCAGCTTACAACTAGCGGGGGGGCATAATGAGCAGTTCTTC
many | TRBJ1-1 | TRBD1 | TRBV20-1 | CSASRDRNTEAFF | TGCAGTGCTAGCCGGGACAGAAACACTGAAGCTTTCTTT
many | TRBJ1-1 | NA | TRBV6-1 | CAVRTVNTEAFF | TGTGCCGTTCGGACGGTAAACACTGAAGCTTTCTTT
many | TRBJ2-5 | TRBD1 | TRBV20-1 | CSAGTGPRETQYF | TGCAGTGCTGGGACAGGGCCACGAGAGACCCAGTACTTC
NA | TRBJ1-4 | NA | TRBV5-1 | CASSRETNEKLFF | TGCGCCAGCAGTAGGGAAACTAATGAAAAACTGTTTTTT
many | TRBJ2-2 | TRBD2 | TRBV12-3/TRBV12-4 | CASSRGLAGGVIPGELFF | TGTGCCAGCAGTCGGGGACTAGCGGGAGGTGTAATTCCCGGGGAGCTGTTTTTT
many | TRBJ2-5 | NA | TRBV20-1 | CSARTPQENRALGTQYF | TGCAGTGCTAGAACCCCTCAGGAGAACAGGGCGCTCGGGACCCAGTACTTC
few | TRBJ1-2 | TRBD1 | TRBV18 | CASSTASTGDWGYTF | TGTGCCAGCTCAACCGCCAGTACAGGGGACTGGGGCTACACCTTC
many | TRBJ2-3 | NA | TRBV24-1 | CATSGKGGTDTQYF | TGTGCCACCAGTGGGAAGGGAGGCACAGATACGCAGTATTTT
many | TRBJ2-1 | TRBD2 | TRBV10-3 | CAIAGGPNEQFF | TGTGCCATTGCGGGAGGGCCAAATGAGCAGTTCTTC
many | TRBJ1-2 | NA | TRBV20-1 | CSATGWMGGYTF | TGCAGTGCAACCGGGTGGATGGGGGGCTACACCTTC
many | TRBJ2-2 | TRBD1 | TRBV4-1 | CASSQGQGAAGELFF | TGCGCCAGCAGCCAAGGACAGGGGGCAGCCGGGGAGCTGTTTTTT
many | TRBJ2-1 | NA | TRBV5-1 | CASSLAPGVPNEQFF | TGCGCCAGCAGCTTGGCGCCAGGGGTACCCAATGAGCAGTTCTTC
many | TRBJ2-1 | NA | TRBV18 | CASSADSSYNEQFF | TGTGCCAGCTCCGCTGATAGCTCCTACAATGAGCAGTTCTTC
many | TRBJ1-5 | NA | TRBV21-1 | CASERRGARGNQPQHF | TGTGCCAGCGAAAGGCGGGGGGCGAGGGGCAATCAGCCCCAGCATTTT
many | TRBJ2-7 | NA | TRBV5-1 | CASSLGRRSSYEQYF | TGCGCCAGCAGCTTGGGACGTAGGAGCTCCTACGAGCAGTACTTC
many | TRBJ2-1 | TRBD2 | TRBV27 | CASSSPGLAPNEQFF | TGTGCCAGCAGTTCCCCGGGACTAGCTCCTAATGAGCAGTTCTTC
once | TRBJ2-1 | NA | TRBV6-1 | CASRERGMRNEQFF | TGTGCCAGCAGGGAAAGGGGGATGAGGAATGAGCAGTTCTTC
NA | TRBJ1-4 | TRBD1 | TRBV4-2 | CASSSGGQLNEKLFF | TGTGCCAGCAGCTCCGGGGGACAGCTGAATGAAAAACTGTTTTTT
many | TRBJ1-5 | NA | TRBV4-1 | CASSSPGRGHNQPQHF | TGCGCCAGCAGCTCCCCGGGGAGGGGCCATAATCAGCCCCAGCATTTT
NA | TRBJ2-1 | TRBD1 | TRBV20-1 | CSARDHRGPYNEQFF | TGCAGTGCTAGAGATCACAGGGGTCCCTACAATGAGCAGTTCTTC
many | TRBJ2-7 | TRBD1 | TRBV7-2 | CASSFRTGSPYEQYF | TGTGCCAGCAGCTTTAGGACAGGGAGCCCCTACGAGCAGTACTTC
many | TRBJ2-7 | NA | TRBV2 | CASSRQRYEQYF | TGTGCCAGCAGTAGACAACGCTACGAGCAGTACTTC
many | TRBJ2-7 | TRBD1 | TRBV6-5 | CASKTGVYEQYF | TGTGCCAGCAAGACAGGGGTCTACGAGCAGTACTTC
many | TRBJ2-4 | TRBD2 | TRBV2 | CASSDSPLAGGHF | TGTGCCAGCAGTGATTCCCCTTTAGCGGGAGGACACTTC